This TCR beta chain derives from a study of response to subunit inactivated influenza vaccine. Study-level points and caveats: It was suggested by the authors that few new T cells are recruited by each seasonal influenza vaccination.

CDR1 SGHKS and CDR2 YYEKEE come from the germline V gene (reference sequence). This CDR3 is 13 amino acids long. Trimming cost V 4 bases and J 10 bases, with 17 bases left between them. TCRdb itself ran the RT-PCR reads through MiXCR, one entry per CDR3 protein. The table includes approximately 310,000 distinct CDR3 sequences, just over 20% detected once. On this clonotype itself: Antigen specificity is unknown.

The material sequenced was PBMCs from blood, taken approximately 20 months after vaccination. The clonotype originates from a man between 50 and 69 years old who received an inactivated influenza vaccine. V and J are TRBV5-5 and TRBJ1-1; no firm D call. The DNA of the CDR3 is TGTGCCAGCAGCCCCGCCGTCGGCCAAGGAGCTTTCTTT. It yields the protein CASSPAVGQGAFF.